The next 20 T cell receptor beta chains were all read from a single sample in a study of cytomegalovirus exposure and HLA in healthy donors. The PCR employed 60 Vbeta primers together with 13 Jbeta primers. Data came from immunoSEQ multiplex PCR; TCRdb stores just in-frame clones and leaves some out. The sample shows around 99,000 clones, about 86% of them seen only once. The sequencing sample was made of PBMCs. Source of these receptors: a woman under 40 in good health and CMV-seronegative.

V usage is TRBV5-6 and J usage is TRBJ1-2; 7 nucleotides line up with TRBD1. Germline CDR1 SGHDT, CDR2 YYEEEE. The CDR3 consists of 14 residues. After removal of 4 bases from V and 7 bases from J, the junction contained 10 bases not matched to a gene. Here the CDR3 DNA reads TGTGCCAGCAGCCATACCGACAGGGCCGTTGGCTACACCTTC. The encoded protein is CASSHTDRAVGYTF.

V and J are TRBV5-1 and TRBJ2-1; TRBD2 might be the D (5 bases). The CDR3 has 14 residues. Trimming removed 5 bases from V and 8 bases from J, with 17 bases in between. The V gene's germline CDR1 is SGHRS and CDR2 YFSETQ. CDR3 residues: CASSRRLAQDEQFF. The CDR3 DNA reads TGCGCCAGCAGTCGGAGGCTAGCCCAAGATGAGCAGTTCTTC.

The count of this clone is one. CDR3 in DNA: TGTGCCACCAGGAATAGCGGAGGGTTCACAGATACGCAGTATTTT. Its protein is CATRNSGGFTDTQYF. The chain recombines TRBV2 with TRBJ2-3, with D maybe TRBD2 (6 bases). This CDR3 spans 15 amino acids. V lost 10 bases, J lost 2 bases, and 19 bases lay in between. From germline, CDR1 is SNHLY and CDR2 FYNNEI.

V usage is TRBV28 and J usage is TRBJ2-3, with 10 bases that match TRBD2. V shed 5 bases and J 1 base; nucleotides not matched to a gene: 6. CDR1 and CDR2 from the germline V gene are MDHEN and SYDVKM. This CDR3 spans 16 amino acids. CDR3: CASSPPLAGGTDTQYF. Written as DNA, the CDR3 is TGTGCCAGCAGTCCCCCCCTAGCGGGAGGCACAGATACGCAGTATTTT. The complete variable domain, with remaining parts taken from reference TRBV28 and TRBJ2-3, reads DVKVTQSSRYLVKRTGEKVFLECVQDMDHENMFWYRQDPGLGLRLIYFSYDVKMKEKGDIPEGYSVSREKKERFSLILESASTNQTSMYLCASSPPLAGGTDTQYFGPGTRLTVL.

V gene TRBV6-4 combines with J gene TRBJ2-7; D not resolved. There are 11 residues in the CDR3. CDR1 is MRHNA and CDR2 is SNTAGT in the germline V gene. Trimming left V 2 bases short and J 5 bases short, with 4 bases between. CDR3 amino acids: CASSDGHEQYF. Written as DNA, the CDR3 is TGTGCCAGCAGTGACGGCCACGAGCAGTACTTC.

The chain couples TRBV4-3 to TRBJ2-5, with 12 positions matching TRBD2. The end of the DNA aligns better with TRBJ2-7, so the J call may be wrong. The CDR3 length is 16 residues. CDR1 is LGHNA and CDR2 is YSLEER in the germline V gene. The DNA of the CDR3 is TGCGCCAGCAGCCAAGAGGGGACTAGCGGGTACTACGAGCAGTACTTC. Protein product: CASSQEGTSGYYEQYF.

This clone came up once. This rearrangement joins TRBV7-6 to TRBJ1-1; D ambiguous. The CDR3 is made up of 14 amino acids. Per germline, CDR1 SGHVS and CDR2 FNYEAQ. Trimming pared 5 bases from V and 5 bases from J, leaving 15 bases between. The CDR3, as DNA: TGTGCCAGCAGCCGAGAGAGGGATAGTACTGAAGCTTTCTTT. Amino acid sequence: CASSRERDSTEAFF.

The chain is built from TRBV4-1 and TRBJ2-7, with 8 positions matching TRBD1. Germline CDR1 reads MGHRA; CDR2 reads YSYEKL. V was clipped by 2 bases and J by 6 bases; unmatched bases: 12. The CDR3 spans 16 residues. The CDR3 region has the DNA TGCGCCAGCAGCCAAACAGGGGCGACAGGGGCGACCGAGCAGTACTTC. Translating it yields CASSQTGATGATEQYF.

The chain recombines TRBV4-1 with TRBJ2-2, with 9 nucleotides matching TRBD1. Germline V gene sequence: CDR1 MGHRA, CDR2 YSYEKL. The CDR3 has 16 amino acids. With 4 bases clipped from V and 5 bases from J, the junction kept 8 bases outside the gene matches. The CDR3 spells CASSLRQGVRTGELFF. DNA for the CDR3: TGCGCCAGCAGCCTTAGACAGGGGGTTAGGACCGGGGAGCTGTTTTTT.

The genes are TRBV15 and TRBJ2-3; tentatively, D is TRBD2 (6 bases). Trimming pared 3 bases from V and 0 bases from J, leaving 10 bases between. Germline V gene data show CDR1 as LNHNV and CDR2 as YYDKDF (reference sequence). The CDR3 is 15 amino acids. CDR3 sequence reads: CATSSTRGSTDTQYF. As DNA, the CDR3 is TGTGCCACCAGCAGTACACGGGGGAGCACAGATACGCAGTATTTT.

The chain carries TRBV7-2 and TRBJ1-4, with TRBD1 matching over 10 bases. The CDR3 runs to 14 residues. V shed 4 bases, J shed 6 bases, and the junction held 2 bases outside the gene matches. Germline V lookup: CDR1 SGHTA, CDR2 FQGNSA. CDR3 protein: CASSSGTGDEKLFF. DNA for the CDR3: TGTGCCAGCAGCTCCGGGACAGGGGATGAAAAACTGTTTTTT.

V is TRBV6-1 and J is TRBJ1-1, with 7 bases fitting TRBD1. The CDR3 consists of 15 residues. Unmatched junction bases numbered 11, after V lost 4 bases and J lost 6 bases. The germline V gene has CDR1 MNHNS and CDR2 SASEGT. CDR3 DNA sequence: TGTGCCAGCAGTGTGTGGGGACAGAGCCGATCTGAAGCTTTCTTT. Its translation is CASSVWGQSRSEAFF.

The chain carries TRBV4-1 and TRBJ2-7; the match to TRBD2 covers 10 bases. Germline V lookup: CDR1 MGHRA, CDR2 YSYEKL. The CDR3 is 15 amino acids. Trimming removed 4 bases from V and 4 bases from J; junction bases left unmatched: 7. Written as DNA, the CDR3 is TGCGCCAGCAGCCTTAAGCGGGAGGGATTATACGAGCAGTACTTC. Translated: CASSLKREGLYEQYF.

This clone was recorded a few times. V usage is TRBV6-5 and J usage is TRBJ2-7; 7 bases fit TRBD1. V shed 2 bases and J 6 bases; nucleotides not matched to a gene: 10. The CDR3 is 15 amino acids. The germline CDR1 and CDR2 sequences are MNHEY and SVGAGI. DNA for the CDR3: TGTGCCAGCAGTTACACGGGGACAGCGCCGAGCGAGCAGTACTTC. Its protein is CASSYTGTAPSEQYF.

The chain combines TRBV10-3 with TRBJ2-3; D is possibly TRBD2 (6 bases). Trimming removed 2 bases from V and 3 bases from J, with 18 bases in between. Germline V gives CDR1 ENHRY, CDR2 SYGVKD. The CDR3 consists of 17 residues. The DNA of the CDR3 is TGTGCCATCAGTGAGGGTGATCGGGAGTGGATGACAGATACGCAGTATTTT. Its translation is CAISEGDREWMTDTQYF.

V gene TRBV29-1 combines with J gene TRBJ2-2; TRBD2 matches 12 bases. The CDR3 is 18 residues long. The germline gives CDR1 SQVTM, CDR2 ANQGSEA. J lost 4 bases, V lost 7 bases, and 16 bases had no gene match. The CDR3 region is CSATGRTSGKMVTGELFF. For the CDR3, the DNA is TGCAGCGCCACCGGACGGACTAGCGGGAAAATGGTCACCGGGGAGCTGTTTTTT.

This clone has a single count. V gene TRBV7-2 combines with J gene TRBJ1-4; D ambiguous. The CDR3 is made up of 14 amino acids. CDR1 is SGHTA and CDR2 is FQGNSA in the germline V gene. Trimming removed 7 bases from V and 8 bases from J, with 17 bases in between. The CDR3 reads CASTRGIRGEKLFF. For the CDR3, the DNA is TGTGCCAGCACCCGAGGTATCAGAGGCGAAAAACTGTTTTTT.

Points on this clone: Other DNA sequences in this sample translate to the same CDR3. CDR3 residues: CASSPLPSGETQYF. For the CDR3, the DNA is TGTGCCAGCTCACCACTCCCCTCGGGGGAGACCCAGTACTTC. The chain employs TRBV18 and TRBJ2-5; D perhaps matches TRBD2 (5 bases). The CDR3 totals 14 residues. Trimming removed 1 base from V and 5 bases from J, with 11 bases in between. Per germline, CDR1 KGHSH and CDR2 LQKENI.

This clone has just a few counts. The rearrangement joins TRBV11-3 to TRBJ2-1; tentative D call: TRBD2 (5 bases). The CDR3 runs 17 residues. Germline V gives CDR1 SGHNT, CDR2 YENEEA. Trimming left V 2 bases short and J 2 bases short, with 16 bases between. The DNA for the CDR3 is TGTGCCAGCAGCTTATCCCGGTGGGGAGACCCCTACAATGAGCAGTTCTTC. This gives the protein CASSLSRWGDPYNEQFF.

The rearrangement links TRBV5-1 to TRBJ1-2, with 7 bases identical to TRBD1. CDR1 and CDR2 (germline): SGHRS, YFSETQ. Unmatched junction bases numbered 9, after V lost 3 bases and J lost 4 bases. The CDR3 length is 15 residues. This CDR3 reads CASSSGTDYFYGYTF. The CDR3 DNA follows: TGCGCCAGCAGCTCCGGGACAGACTACTTCTATGGCTACACCTTC.